The clone carrying this TCR beta chain was recorded a few times. No antigen is known for it. The data stem from a study of cytomegalovirus exposure and HLA in healthy donors. Study results and limitations: Per a later analysis, approximately 16,000 TCR beta sequences showed association with HLA alleles at 0.05 false discovery rate.

The study ran its PCR with 60 Vbeta and 13 Jbeta primers. Assay: immunoSEQ multiplex PCR; the TCRdb copy retains only in-frame clones and omits some. This sample yields fewer than 200,000 clones, of which around 72% are seen a single time; over 6% belongs to the top ten. This cohort consisted of healthy bone marrow donors. Sample: PBMCs. The source is a middle-aged man in good health and CMV-seropositive.

The CDR3 protein is CASSIDTGGVTEAFF. For the CDR3, the DNA is TGTGCCAGTAGTATCGATACAGGGGGGGTGACTGAAGCTTTCTTT. The chain links TRBV19 to TRBJ1-1; 8 positions agree with TRBD1. This CDR3 contains 15 residues. After removal of 3 bases from V and 5 bases from J, the junction contained 8 bases not matched to a gene. The germline V gene has CDR1 LNHDA and CDR2 SQIVND (reference sequence).